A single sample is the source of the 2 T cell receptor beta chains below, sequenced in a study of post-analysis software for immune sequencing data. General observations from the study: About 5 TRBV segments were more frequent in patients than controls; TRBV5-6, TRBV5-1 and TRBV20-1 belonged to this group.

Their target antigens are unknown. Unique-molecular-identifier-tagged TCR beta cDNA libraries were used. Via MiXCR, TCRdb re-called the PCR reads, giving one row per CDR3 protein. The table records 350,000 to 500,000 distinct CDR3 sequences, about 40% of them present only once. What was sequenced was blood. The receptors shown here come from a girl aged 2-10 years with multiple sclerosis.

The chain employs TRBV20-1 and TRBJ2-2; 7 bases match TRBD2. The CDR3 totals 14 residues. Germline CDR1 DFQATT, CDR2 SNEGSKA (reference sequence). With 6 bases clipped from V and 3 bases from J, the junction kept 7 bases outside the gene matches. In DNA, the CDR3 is TGCAGTGCCAAAGCGGGGAGTGACACCGGGGAGCTGTTTTTT. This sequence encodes CSAKAGSDTGELFF.

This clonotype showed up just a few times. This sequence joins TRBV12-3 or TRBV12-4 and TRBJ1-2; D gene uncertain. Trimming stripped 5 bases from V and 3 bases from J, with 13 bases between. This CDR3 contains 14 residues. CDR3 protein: CASSSRKPYYGYTF. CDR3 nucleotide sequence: TGTGCCAGCAGTAGTCGTAAGCCCTACTATGGCTACACCTTC.